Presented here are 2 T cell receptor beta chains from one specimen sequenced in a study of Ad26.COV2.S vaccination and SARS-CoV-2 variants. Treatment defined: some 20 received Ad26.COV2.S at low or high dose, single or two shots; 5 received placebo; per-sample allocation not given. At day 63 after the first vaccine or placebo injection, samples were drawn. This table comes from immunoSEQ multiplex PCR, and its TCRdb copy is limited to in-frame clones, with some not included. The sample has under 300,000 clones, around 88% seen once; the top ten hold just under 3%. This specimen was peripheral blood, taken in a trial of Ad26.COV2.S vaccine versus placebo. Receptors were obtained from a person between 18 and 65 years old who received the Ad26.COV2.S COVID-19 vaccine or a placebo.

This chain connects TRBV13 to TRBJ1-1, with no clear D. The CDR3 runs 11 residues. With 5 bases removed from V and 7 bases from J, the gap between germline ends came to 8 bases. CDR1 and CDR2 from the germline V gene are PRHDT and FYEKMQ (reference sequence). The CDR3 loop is CASSGGSEAFF. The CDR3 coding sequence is TGTGCCAGCAGCGGTGGGAGTGAAGCTTTCTTT. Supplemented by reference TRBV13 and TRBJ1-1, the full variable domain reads AAGVIQSPRHLIKEKRETATLKCYPIPRHDTVYWYQQGPGQDPQFLISFYEKMQSDKGSIPDRFSAQQFSDYHSELNMSSLELGDSALYFCASSGGSEAFFGQGTRLTVV.

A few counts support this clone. In nucleotides, the CDR3 is TGTGCCAGCAGTGCCGGAACCTCTGAAGCTTTCTTT. This encodes CASSAGTSEAFF. This rearrangement joins TRBV2 to TRBJ1-1; no definite D call. There are 12 residues in the CDR3. Germline CDR1 and CDR2: SNHLY and FYNNEI. V was pared by 4 bases and J by 6 bases, with 9 bases between.